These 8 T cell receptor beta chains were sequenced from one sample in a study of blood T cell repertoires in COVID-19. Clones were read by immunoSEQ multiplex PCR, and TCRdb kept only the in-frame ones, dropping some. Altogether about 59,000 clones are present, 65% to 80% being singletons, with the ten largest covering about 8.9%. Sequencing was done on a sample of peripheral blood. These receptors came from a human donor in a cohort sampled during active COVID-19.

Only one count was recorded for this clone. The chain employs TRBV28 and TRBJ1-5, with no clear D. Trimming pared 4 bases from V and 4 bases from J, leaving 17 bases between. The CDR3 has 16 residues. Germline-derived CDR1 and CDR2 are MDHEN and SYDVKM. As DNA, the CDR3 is TGTGCCAGCAGTTCTCTACCGGGTCCAGTAAATCAGCCCCAGCATTTT. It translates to CASSSLPGPVNQPQHF.

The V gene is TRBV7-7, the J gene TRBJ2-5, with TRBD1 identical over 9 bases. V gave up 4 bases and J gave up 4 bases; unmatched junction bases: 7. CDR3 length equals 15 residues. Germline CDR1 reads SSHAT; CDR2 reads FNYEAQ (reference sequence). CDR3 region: CASSSTGGVGETQYF. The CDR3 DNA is TGTGCCAGCAGCTCCACAGGGGGCGTCGGAGAGACCCAGTACTTC.

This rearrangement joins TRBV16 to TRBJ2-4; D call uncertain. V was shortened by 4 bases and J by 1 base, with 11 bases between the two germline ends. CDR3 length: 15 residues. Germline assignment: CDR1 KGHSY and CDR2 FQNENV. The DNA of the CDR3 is TGTGCCAGCAGCCGAGGAAGTGGGGCCAAAAACATTCAGTACTTC. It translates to CASSRGSGAKNIQYF.

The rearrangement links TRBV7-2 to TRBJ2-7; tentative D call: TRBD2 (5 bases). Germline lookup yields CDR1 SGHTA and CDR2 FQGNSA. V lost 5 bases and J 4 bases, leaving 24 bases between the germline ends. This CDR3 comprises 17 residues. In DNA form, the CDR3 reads TGTGCCAGCAGCCCCCGTTGGAGTGGGAGAGGGCGGTACGAGCAGTACTTC. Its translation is CASSPRWSGRGRYEQYF.

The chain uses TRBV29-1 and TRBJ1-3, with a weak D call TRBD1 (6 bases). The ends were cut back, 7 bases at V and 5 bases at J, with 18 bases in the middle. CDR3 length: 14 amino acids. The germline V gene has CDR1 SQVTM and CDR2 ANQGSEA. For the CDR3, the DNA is TGCAGCGCCTCCAAGGGGGAGGGGAGAAACACCATATATTTT. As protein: CSASKGEGRNTIYF.

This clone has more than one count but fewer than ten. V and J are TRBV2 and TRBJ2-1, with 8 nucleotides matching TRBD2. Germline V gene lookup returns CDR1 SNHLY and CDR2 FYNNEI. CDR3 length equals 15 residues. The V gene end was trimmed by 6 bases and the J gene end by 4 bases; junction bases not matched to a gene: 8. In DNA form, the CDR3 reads TGTGCCAGCAGGGTACGGGAGGGCCTATACAATGAGCAGTTCTTC. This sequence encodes CASRVREGLYNEQFF.

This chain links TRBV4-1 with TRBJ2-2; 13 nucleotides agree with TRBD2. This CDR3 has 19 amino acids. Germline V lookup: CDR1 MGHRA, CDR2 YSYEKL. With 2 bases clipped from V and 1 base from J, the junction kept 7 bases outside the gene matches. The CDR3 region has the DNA TGCGCCAGCAGCCAATCACTAGCGGGAGGGCTAGGGAACACCGGGGAGCTGTTTTTT. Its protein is CASSQSLAGGLGNTGELFF.

The CDR3 protein is CASSLGQTSSEQYF. In DNA form, the CDR3 reads TGTGCCAGCAGCTTAGGGCAGACGTCTAGCGAGCAGTACTTC. V usage is TRBV7-2 and J usage is TRBJ2-7; D call uncertain. Trimming took off 1 base at V and 6 bases at J, with 13 bases between the two ends. This CDR3 is built from 14 residues. The germline V gene encodes CDR1 SGHTA and CDR2 FQGNSA.